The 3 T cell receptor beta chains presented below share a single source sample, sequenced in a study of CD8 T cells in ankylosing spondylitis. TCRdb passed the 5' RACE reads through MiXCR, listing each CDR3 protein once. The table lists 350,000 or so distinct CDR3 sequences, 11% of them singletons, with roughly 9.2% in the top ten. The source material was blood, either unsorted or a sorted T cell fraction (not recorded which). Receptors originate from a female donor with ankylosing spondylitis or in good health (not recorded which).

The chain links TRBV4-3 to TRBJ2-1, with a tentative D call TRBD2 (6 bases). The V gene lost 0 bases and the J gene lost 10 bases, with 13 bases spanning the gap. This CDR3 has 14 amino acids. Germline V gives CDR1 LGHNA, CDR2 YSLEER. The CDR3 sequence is CASSQDLRGGEQFF. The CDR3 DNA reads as TGCGCCAGCAGCCAAGATCTGAGAGGAGGGGAGCAGTTCTTC.

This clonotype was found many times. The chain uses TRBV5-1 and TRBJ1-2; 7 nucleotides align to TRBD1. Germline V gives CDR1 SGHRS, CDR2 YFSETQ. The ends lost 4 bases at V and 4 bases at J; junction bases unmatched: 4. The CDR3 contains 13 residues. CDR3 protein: CASSATGTYGYTF. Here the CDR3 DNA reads TGCGCCAGCAGCGCGACAGGGACCTATGGCTACACCTTC.

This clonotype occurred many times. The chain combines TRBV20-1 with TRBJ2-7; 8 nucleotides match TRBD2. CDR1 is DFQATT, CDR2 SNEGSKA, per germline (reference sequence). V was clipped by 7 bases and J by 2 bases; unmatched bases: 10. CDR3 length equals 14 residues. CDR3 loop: CSGSSGGQPYEQYF. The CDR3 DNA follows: TGCAGTGGGTCGAGCGGGGGCCAACCCTACGAGCAGTACTTC.